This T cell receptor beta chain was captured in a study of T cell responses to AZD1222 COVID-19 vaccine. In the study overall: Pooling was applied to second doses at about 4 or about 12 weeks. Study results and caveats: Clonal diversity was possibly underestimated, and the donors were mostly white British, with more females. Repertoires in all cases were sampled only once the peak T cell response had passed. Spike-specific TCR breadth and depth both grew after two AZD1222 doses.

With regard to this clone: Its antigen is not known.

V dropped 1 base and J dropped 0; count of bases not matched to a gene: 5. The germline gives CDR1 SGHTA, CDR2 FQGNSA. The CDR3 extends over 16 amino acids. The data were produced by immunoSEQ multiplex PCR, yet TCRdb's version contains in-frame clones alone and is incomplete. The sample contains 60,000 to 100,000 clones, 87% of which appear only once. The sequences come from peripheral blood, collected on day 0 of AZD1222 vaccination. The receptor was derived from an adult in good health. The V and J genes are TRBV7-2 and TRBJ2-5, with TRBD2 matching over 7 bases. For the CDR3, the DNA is TGTGCCAGCAGCTTAGGTCCGGGAGGCTACCAAGAGACCCAGTACTTC. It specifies CASSLGPGGYQETQYF. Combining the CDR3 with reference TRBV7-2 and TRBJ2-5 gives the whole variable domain GAGVSQSPSNKVTEKGKDVELRCDPISGHTALYWYRQSLGQGLEFLIYFQGNSAPDKSGLPSDRFSAERTGGSVSTLTIQRTQQEDSAVYLCASSLGPGGYQETQYFGPGTRLLVL.